This T cell receptor beta chain stems from a study of early T cells in non-severe SARS-CoV-2 infection. Study at large: Unpaired chains resulted from sequencing bulk RNA of unsorted whole blood.

Overall study results and limits: Comparison of clonotypes with VDJdb favored anti-spike CD8 responses while missing private and CD4 specificities.

This clonotype was seen a few times. Its specificity is not known. Losses at the gene ends were 2 bases for V and 0 bases for J; bases not matched to a gene: 6. Germline CDR1 reads SGHTA; CDR2 reads FQGTGA. This CDR3 comprises 17 residues. Separate cDNA molecules each had unique molecular identifiers attached to them. From the 5' RACE reads, TCRdb called clonotypes with MiXCR, one entry per CDR3 protein. The data contain over 60,000 distinct CDR3 sequences, 9.5% of them singletons. The chain is built from TRBV7-3 and TRBJ2-1, with 8 nucleotides matching TRBD1. This receptor was taken from an adult who was a healthcare worker with PCR-confirmed SARS-CoV-2 infection or an uninfected control (not recorded which). The sample was whole blood. The CDR3 DNA sequence: TGTGCCAGCAGCTTAGCCGGGACAGGTCACTCCTACAATGAGCAGTTCTTC. Amino acid sequence: CASSLAGTGHSYNEQFF. Full variable domain (rest looked up from reference TRBV7-3 and TRBJ2-1): GAGVSQTPSNKVTEKGKYVELRCDPISGHTALYWYRQSLGQGPEFLIYFQGTGAADDSGLPNDRFFAVRPEGSVSTLKIQRTERGDSAVYLCASSLAGTGHSYNEQFFGPGTRLTVL.